This TCR beta chain was profiled in a study of T cell repertoires in cytomegalovirus infection. This clonotype was counted ten times or more. TCRdb passed the reads through MiXCR, listing each CDR3 protein once. This sample has approximately 200,000 distinct CDR3 sequences, with approximately 22% found just once. Sequenced material: CD8+ T cells from PBMCs. The sequence was obtained from a human donor in good health (CMV status not recorded). Some clones in this sample may be carry-over from other donors' samples.

The DNA for the CDR3 is TGTGCCAGCAGCTTGGCGGCGGCCGGTGAAGATACGCAGTATTTT. Its protein is CASSLAAAGEDTQYF. The rearrangement joins TRBV5-6 to TRBJ2-3; D unresolved. The CDR3 consists of 15 residues. V shed 0 bases and J shed 5 bases, with 13 bases lying between them. Germline V gene data show CDR1 as SGHDT and CDR2 as YYEEEE. The variable domain in full, completed from reference TRBV5-6 and TRBJ2-3, reads DAGVTQSPTHLIKTRGQQVTLRCSPKSGHDTVSWYQQALGQGPQFIFQYYEEEERQRGNFPDRFSGHQFPNYSSELNVNALLLGDSALYLCASSLAAAGEDTQYFGPGTRLTVL.